This T cell receptor beta chain was observed in a study of shared clonotypes between healthy human individuals. General observations from the study: Against clonotypes common to all four donors, non-shared ones had lower generation probabilities.

With regard to this clone: Its antigen remains unidentified.

Germline CDR1 is SGHRS and CDR2 is YFSETQ. The CDR3 length is 15 residues. V lost 6 bases and J 8 bases, leaving 21 bases between the germline ends. Healthy and HIV-negative, the adult donors had no recent acute infections or vaccinations. Here immunoSEQ multiplex PCR was the method, and the copy in TCRdb shows in-frame clones only, minus some. The sample holds fewer than 1.6 million clones, about 98.5% seen once. This TCR derives from a man aged 25-45 years in good health. The V and J genes are TRBV5-1 and TRBJ2-1, with D unresolved. Sequencing was carried out using naive CD4+ T cells sorted from blood. The subset is: CD45RA+ positively selected. The CDR3 sequence: CASIQSRLGIDEQFF. CDR3 coding DNA: TGCGCCAGCATACAGAGTCGACTTGGGATCGATGAGCAGTTCTTC. Complete variable domain (other parts from reference TRBV5-1 and TRBJ2-1): KAGVTQTPRYLIKTRGQQVTLSCSPISGHRSVSWYQQTPGQGLQFLFEYFSETQRNKGNFPGRFSGRQFSNSRSEMNVSTLELGDSALYLCASIQSRLGIDEQFFGPGTRLTVL.